These T cell receptor beta chains were read from a single sample in a study of blood T cell repertoires in COVID-19. TCRdb keeps only in-frame clones here, not all; method: immunoSEQ multiplex PCR. The repertoire includes 70,000 to 75,000 clones, about 80% of them detected once, and about 26% sits in the top ten. The specimen was peripheral blood. These receptors were collected from a man aged 55 to 70 with active or convalescent COVID-19. Both conserved end residues are part of each CDR3. D genes are given only for firm matches. Clone size is shown for a subset of rows, as once, few, many or a class of expanded clone.

abundance	len	d_gene	v_gene	j_gene	CDR3aa	CDR3nt
-	17	-	TRBV3-1/TRBV3-2	TRBJ1-2	CASSQESRGSGAYGYTF	TGTGCCAGCAGCCAAGAATCCCGCGGGAGCGGTGCCTATGGCTACACCTTC
-	14	-	TRBV6-1	TRBJ1-5	CASSEIRGNQPQHF	TGTGCCAGCAGTGAAATCAGGGGCAATCAGCCCCAGCATTTT
-	16	TRBD2	TRBV6-1	TRBJ2-3	CASSEAGGGFTDTQYF	TGTGCCAGCAGTGAGGCTGGCGGGGGATTCACAGATACGCAGTATTTT
-	18	TRBD2	TRBV9	TRBJ2-7	CASSVGLRSSGSPYEQYF	TGTGCCAGCAGCGTAGGGTTACGGTCTAGCGGCTCACCCTACGAGCAGTACTTC
few	14	-	TRBV5-4	TRBJ2-1	CASSFQGSYNEQFF	TGTGCCAGCAGCTTTCAGGGTTCCTACAATGAGCAGTTCTTC
-	13	-	TRBV3-1/TRBV3-2	TRBJ1-4	CASSQDSPEKLFF	TGTGCCAGCAGCCAAGATAGCCCAGAAAAACTGTTTTTT
-	14	-	TRBV6-5	TRBJ2-1	CASILGGFPAEQFF	TGTGCCAGCATACTTGGGGGGTTCCCGGCCGAGCAGTTCTTC
few	18	TRBD1	TRBV2	TRBJ1-6	CASRGTDTYGSYNSPLHF	TGTGCCAGCAGAGGGACAGACACCTACGGCTCCTATAATTCACCCCTCCACTTT
-	17	TRBD1	TRBV19	TRBJ1-1	CASSITISRGLDTEAFF	TGTGCCAGTAGTATAACTATTTCCAGGGGGTTGGACACTGAAGCTTTCTTT
-	14	TRBD1	TRBV27	TRBJ2-7	CASRRQGASYEQYF	TGTGCCAGCAGGAGACAGGGGGCATCCTACGAGCAGTACTTC
-	15	-	TRBV11-3	TRBJ1-1	CASSLGWGGRTEAFF	TGTGCCAGCAGCTTAGGTTGGGGGGGCCGGACTGAAGCTTTCTTT
-	13	-	TRBV30	TRBJ1-5	CAWSGGRNQPQHF	TGTGCCTGGAGTGGGGGCCGCAATCAGCCCCAGCATTTT
-	15	TRBD1	TRBV30	TRBJ1-2	CAWSGTGVNGYGYTF	TGTGCCTGGAGCGGGACAGGGGTAAATGGCTATGGCTACACCTTC
-	14	-	TRBV30	TRBJ1-1	CAWSVPAGNTEAFF	TGTGCCTGGAGTGTACCGGCGGGGAACACTGAAGCTTTCTTT
few	15	-	TRBV6-5	TRBJ1-5	CASRTGEGVGQPQHF	TGTGCCAGCAGAACTGGGGAGGGCGTGGGGCAGCCCCAGCATTTT
-	15	TRBD1	TRBV4-2	TRBJ1-1	CASSQDPQGGREAFF	TGTGCCAGCAGCCAAGATCCCCAGGGGGGACGAGAAGCTTTCTTT
once	15	-	TRBV19	TRBJ1-1	CASSTPDSTGFEAFF	TGTGCCAGTAGTACCCCGGACAGCACTGGTTTTGAAGCTTTCTTT
once	14	-	TRBV27	TRBJ1-1	CASSLSRGNTEAFF	TGTGCCAGCAGTTTGTCCAGGGGGAACACTGAAGCTTTCTTT
-	19	TRBD1	TRBV6-2/TRBV6-3	TRBJ1-1	CASSYPTGTGGPMNTEAFF	TGTGCCAGCAGTTACCCAACCGGGACAGGGGGACCTATGAACACTGAAGCTTTCTTT
once	13	-	TRBV11-1	TRBJ1-4	CASSFSPQEKLFF	TGTGCCAGCAGCTTCTCACCACAGGAAAAACTGTTTTTT
-	17	TRBD2	TRBV13	TRBJ2-3	CASSLTSGGPSTDTQYF	TGTGCCAGCAGCTTGACTAGCGGGGGGCCTAGCACAGATACGCAGTATTTT
-	15	TRBD2	TRBV6-6	TRBJ2-1	CASRVERGGYNEQFF	TGTGCCAGCAGAGTCGAGCGGGGGGGGTACAATGAGCAGTTCTTC
-	14	TRBD1	TRBV6-4	TRBJ1-2	CASSEGQGAIRYTF	TGTGCCAGCAGTGAGGGACAGGGGGCAATTCGCTACACCTTC
-	15	TRBD2	TRBV3-1/TRBV3-2	TRBJ2-3	CASSQGGGAEDTQYF	TGTGCCAGCAGCCAAGGCGGGGGGGCGGAGGATACGCAGTATTTT
-	15	TRBD1	TRBV6-5	TRBJ1-2	CASSSAGQGDYGYTF	TGTGCCAGCAGTAGCGCAGGACAGGGGGACTATGGCTACACCTTC
once	16	TRBD1	TRBV7-9	TRBJ2-2	CASSSTGTGFTGELFF	TGTGCCAGCAGCTCTACCGGGACAGGGTTTACCGGGGAGCTGTTTTTT
-	15	TRBD2	TRBV7-6	TRBJ2-1	CASSLFTGGSDEQFF	TGTGCCAGCAGCTTATTCACGGGGGGTAGCGATGAGCAGTTCTTC
-	12	-	TRBV29-1	TRBJ1-1	CSALDRNTEAFF	TGCAGCGCCCTGGACAGGAACACTGAAGCTTTCTTT
few	14	-	TRBV28	TRBJ1-1	CASSFRGRDTEAFF	TGTGCCAGCAGTTTTAGGGGGAGGGACACTGAAGCTTTCTTT
-	15	-	TRBV6-6	TRBJ2-7	CASSIKQGNHYEQYF	TGTGCCAGCAGTATCAAACAGGGAAACCACTACGAGCAGTACTTC
-	13	-	TRBV7-2	TRBJ1-3	CASSAGTGNTIYF	TGTGCCAGCAGCGCAGGGACTGGAAACACCATATATTTT
-	19	TRBD2	TRBV7-2	TRBJ2-1	CASSFPGTSGGRWYNEQFF	TGTGCCAGCAGCTTTCCCGGGACTAGCGGGGGCCGATGGTACAATGAGCAGTTCTTC
once	14	TRBD1	TRBV6-5	TRBJ2-7	CASSPTGGSYEQYF	TGTGCCAGCAGTCCGACAGGGGGCTCGTACGAGCAGTACTTC
-	14	TRBD1	TRBV5-6	TRBJ1-6	CASSMDRDLSPLHF	TGTGCCAGCAGCATGGACAGGGATCTTTCACCCCTCCACTTT
-	15	-	TRBV5-1	TRBJ2-5	CASSRNPTEQETQYF	TGCGCCAGCAGCCGGAATCCGACAGAACAAGAGACCCAGTACTTC
-	15	-	TRBV3-1/TRBV3-2	TRBJ2-5	CASSLGSEVAETQYF	TGTGCCAGCAGCCTTGGCTCAGAGGTAGCGGAGACCCAGTACTTC
-	16	TRBD1	TRBV28	TRBJ1-5	CATTTWGQGAGQPQHF	TGTGCCACCACAACATGGGGACAGGGGGCGGGTCAGCCCCAGCATTTT
-	15	-	TRBV29-1	TRBJ1-1	CSVQAGWGMNTEAFF	TGCAGCGTGCAGGCGGGGTGGGGTATGAACACTGAAGCTTTCTTT
-	13	-	TRBV12-3/TRBV12-4	TRBJ1-1	CASSSPLNTEAFF	TGTGCCAGCAGTTCCCCTTTAAACACTGAAGCTTTCTTT
-	14	-	TRBV9	TRBJ2-5	CASSIGQVSETQYF	TGTGCCAGCAGCATTGGACAAGTTTCAGAGACCCAGTACTTC
-	14	-	TRBV5-1	TRBJ1-3	CASSDQGSGNTIYF	TGCGCCAGCAGCGACCAGGGCTCTGGAAACACCATATATTTT
-	14	-	TRBV6-5	TRBJ2-5	CASSLGQLGETQYF	TGTGCCAGCAGTTTAGGACAGTTGGGGGAGACCCAGTACTTC
-	15	TRBD2	TRBV10-1	TRBJ2-1	CASSPGTSAYNEQFF	TGCGCCAGCTCCCCAGGGACTAGCGCCTACAATGAGCAGTTCTTC
-	15	-	TRBV7-9	TRBJ2-5	CASSARPASGETQYF	TGTGCCAGCAGCGCGCGGCCAGCGTCTGGGGAGACCCAGTACTTC
-	16	TRBD1	TRBV6-2/TRBV6-3	TRBJ2-2	CASSYSGTVNTGELFF	TGTGCCAGCAGTTACTCAGGGACAGTGAACACCGGGGAGCTGTTTTTT
-	15	TRBD2	TRBV5-1	TRBJ2-1	CASSVGLAIHNEQFF	TGCGCCAGCAGCGTCGGACTAGCGATCCACAATGAGCAGTTCTTC
-	16	TRBD1	TRBV28	TRBJ2-7	CASFSGWDRGAYEQYF	TGTGCCAGCTTCTCGGGTTGGGACAGGGGGGCTTACGAGCAGTACTTC
-	17	-	TRBV2	TRBJ2-2	CASRRIGVTANTGELFF	TGTGCCAGCAGGAGAATAGGAGTTACCGCGAACACCGGGGAGCTGTTTTTT
-	16	TRBD1	TRBV19	TRBJ1-4	CASRKQGVATNEKLFF	TGTGCCAGTAGGAAACAGGGGGTAGCAACTAATGAAAAACTGTTTTTT
-	15	TRBD2	TRBV5-4	TRBJ2-2	CASSFERGGTGELFF	TGTGCCAGCAGCTTTGAGCGGGGGGGTACCGGGGAGCTGTTTTTT
few	13	-	TRBV18	TRBJ1-6	CASSRGDNSPLHF	TGTGCCAGCTCACGCGGGGATAATTCACCCCTCCACTTT
once	16	TRBD1	TRBV9	TRBJ1-6	CASSAGQGGNNSPLHF	TGTGCCAGCAGCGCTGGACAGGGCGGGAATAATTCACCCCTCCACTTT
-	13	-	TRBV5-1	TRBJ2-3	CASSFLPADTQYF	TGCGCCAGCAGCTTCCTGCCAGCAGATACGCAGTATTTT
-	11	-	TRBV29-1	TRBJ1-1	CSVEASTEAFF	TGCAGCGTTGAAGCTAGCACTGAAGCTTTCTTT
-	17	-	TRBV21-1	TRBJ2-3	CASSKENGQGPRDTQYF	TGTGCCAGCAGCAAAGAAAACGGACAGGGGCCTCGGGATACGCAGTATTTT